What follows are 17 T cell receptor beta chains derived from one specimen sequenced in a study of T cell responses to AZD1222 COVID-19 vaccine. Profiled with immunoSEQ multiplex PCR; TCRdb holds only in-frame clones, not every one. The table includes roughly 150,000 clones, around nine tenths detected once. This sample comprised peripheral blood, obtained on day 0 of AZD1222 vaccination. These receptors were taken from an adult in good health.

This chain joins TRBV6-5 and TRBJ1-2; D not resolved. Looked up from germline, CDR1 is MNHEY and CDR2 is SVGAGI. The CDR3 runs to 14 residues. Trimming pared 0 bases from V and 0 bases from J, leaving 5 bases between. CDR3 region: CASSYSSANYGYTF. Here the CDR3 DNA reads TGTGCCAGCAGTTACTCTTCAGCTAACTATGGCTACACCTTC.

The chain joins TRBV6-5 to TRBJ1-5; D is unresolved. V shed 2 bases and J shed 6 bases, with 8 bases lying between them. The CDR3 extends over 13 amino acids. Looked up from germline, CDR1 is MNHEY and CDR2 is SVGAGI. In DNA form, the CDR3 reads TGTGCCAGCAGTTACGAAAGGAGTCAGCCCCAGCATTTT. Its translation: CASSYERSQPQHF.

This clone was recorded only once. The CDR3 nucleotides are TGTGCCAGCAGCTATCAGGGGTCGTTAACCTACAATGAGCAGTTCTTC. This codes for CASSYQGSLTYNEQFF. V and J are TRBV5-6 and TRBJ2-1, with D possibly matching TRBD1 (6 bases). The germline V gene encodes CDR1 SGHDT and CDR2 YYEEEE. The CDR3 has 16 residues. Trimming took off 3 bases at V and 2 bases at J, with 15 bases between the two ends.

This sequence joins TRBV18 and TRBJ1-2; 8 bases are a match to TRBD1. After removal of 3 bases from V and 1 base from J, the junction contained 7 bases not matched to a gene. Germline V CDR1 and CDR2: KGHSH, LQKENI. CDR3 length: 16 residues. CDR3 protein: CASSPSGTGVNYGYTF. CDR3 nucleotides: TGTGCCAGCTCACCTTCCGGGACAGGCGTTAACTATGGCTACACCTTC.

The chain combines TRBV7-9 with TRBJ2-4, with D possibly TRBD2 on 6 matching bases. V shed 4 bases and J shed 7 bases, with 17 bases lying between them. The CDR3 contains 15 residues. CDR1 is SEHNR and CDR2 is FQNEAQ in the germline V gene (reference sequence). The CDR3, as DNA: TGTGCCAGCAGCTCTTTGCGGGGAGATTGGAACATTCAGTACTTC. This gives the protein CASSSLRGDWNIQYF.

The chain recombines TRBV19 with TRBJ2-7, with 7 bases that match TRBD1. The ends lost 5 bases at V and 2 bases at J; junction bases unmatched: 6. The germline gives CDR1 LNHDA, CDR2 SQIVND (reference sequence). The CDR3 length is 14 residues. CDR3 coding DNA: TGTGCCAGTAGTTGGGGGACAGAGGCCTACGAGCAGTACTTC. The encoded protein is CASSWGTEAYEQYF.

The V gene is TRBV30, the J gene TRBJ2-7; possibly TRBD2 for D (5 bases). The V gene lost 2 bases and the J gene lost 2 bases, with 16 bases spanning the gap. Germline V gene data show CDR1 as GTSNPN and CDR2 as SVGIG (reference sequence). CDR3 size: 15 residues. Written as DNA, the CDR3 is TGTGCCTGGAGTCCTGGACTCCCTAAGACCTACGAGCAGTACTTC. This translates into CAWSPGLPKTYEQYF.

The V call is TRBV6-5, the J call TRBJ1-2; the D is unclear. The CDR3 consists of 13 residues. CDR1 MNHEY and CDR2 SVGAGI come from the germline V gene. The V gene lost 6 bases and the J gene lost 8 bases, with 16 bases spanning the gap. The DNA of the CDR3 is TGTGCCAGCAGAAACGGACCCTCCCGGGGCTACACCTTC. This sequence encodes CASRNGPSRGYTF.

J is TRBJ1-1 and V is TRBV12-5; a weak D match, TRBD1 (5 bases). Germline CDR1 is LGHNT and CDR2 is FRNRAP. CDR3 length equals 16 residues. V was pared by 5 bases and J by 0 bases, with 16 bases between. CDR3 loop: CASGVTGTALNTEAFF. The CDR3 coding sequence is TGTGCTAGTGGTGTGACCGGGACGGCGCTGAACACTGAAGCTTTCTTT.

This chain joins TRBV27 and TRBJ2-3, with 8 bases aligning to TRBD2. The length of the CDR3 is 15 residues. After removal of 2 bases from V and 5 bases from J, the junction contained 6 bases not matched to a gene. The V gene's germline CDR1 is MNHEY and CDR2 SMNVEV (reference sequence). In DNA form, the CDR3 reads TGTGCCAGCAGTTTAGCGGGACTAGTAAAAGATACGCAGTATTTT. Protein sequence: CASSLAGLVKDTQYF.

The chain recombines TRBV11-2 with TRBJ2-5, with 7 bases lining up with TRBD1. Germline CDR1 and CDR2: SGHAT and FQNNGV. CDR3 length equals 16 residues. J gave up 2 bases and V 5 bases, and 11 bases lay outside the gene matches. For the CDR3, the DNA is TGTGCCAGCAGCCTTAGATACGGCAGGGGGCAAGAGACCCAGTACTTC. This sequence encodes CASSLRYGRGQETQYF.

The chain carries TRBV6-5 and TRBJ1-1, with D possibly TRBD1 on 5 matching bases. Germline values: CDR1 MNHEY, CDR2 SVGAGI. The CDR3 is made up of 15 amino acids. V was cut by 0 bases and J by 5 bases, with 13 bases left in between. The CDR3 is CASSYSGRSGTEAFF. The CDR3 region has the DNA TGTGCCAGCAGTTACTCGGGGCGATCTGGGACTGAAGCTTTCTTT.

The chain uses TRBV27 and TRBJ1-4; D is perhaps TRBD1 (5 bases). V was trimmed by 4 bases and J by 5 bases, leaving 8 bases between them. CDR1 is MNHEY, CDR2 SMNVEV, per germline (reference sequence). This CDR3 comprises 13 residues. CDR3 DNA: TGTGCCAGCAGTTCATACAGGAATGAAAAACTGTTTTTT. Translation: CASSSYRNEKLFF.

The chain links TRBV7-2 to TRBJ2-7; 8 bases are shared with TRBD2. Per germline, CDR1 SGHTA and CDR2 FQGNSA. The CDR3 is made up of 14 amino acids. V dropped 1 base and J dropped 3; count of bases not matched to a gene: 2. Here the CDR3 reads CASSLGSGSYEQYF. CDR3 DNA sequence: TGTGCCAGCAGCTTAGGGAGCGGGAGCTACGAGCAGTACTTC.

This clone appeared once. V and J are TRBV28 and TRBJ1-5; D is undetermined. V was shortened by 5 bases and J by 5 bases, with 13 bases between the two germline ends. CDR1 MDHEN and CDR2 SYDVKM come from the germline V gene. This CDR3 spans 14 amino acids. The CDR3 DNA follows: TGTGCCAGCAGTCACCTCAGGATAGATCAGCCCCAGCATTTT. It is translated as CASSHLRIDQPQHF.

The V gene is TRBV19, the J gene TRBJ1-1; 8 bases are a match to TRBD1. This CDR3 contains 13 residues. The germline V gene encodes CDR1 LNHDA and CDR2 SQIVND (reference sequence). J lost 4 bases, V lost 5 bases, and 3 bases had no gene match. The CDR3 DNA reads as TGTGCCAGTAGTCCCGGACAGGGCACTGAAGCTTTCTTT. As protein: CASSPGQGTEAFF.

V usage is TRBV27 and J usage is TRBJ2-7; TRBD1 matches at 8 bases. This CDR3 region has 15 residues. CDR1 MNHEY and CDR2 SMNVEV come from the germline V gene (reference sequence). The ends lost 4 bases at V and 3 bases at J; junction bases unmatched: 8. CDR3 region: CASSWSPGTGYEQYF. In nucleotides, the CDR3 is TGTGCCAGCAGTTGGTCCCCCGGGACAGGCTACGAGCAGTACTTC.